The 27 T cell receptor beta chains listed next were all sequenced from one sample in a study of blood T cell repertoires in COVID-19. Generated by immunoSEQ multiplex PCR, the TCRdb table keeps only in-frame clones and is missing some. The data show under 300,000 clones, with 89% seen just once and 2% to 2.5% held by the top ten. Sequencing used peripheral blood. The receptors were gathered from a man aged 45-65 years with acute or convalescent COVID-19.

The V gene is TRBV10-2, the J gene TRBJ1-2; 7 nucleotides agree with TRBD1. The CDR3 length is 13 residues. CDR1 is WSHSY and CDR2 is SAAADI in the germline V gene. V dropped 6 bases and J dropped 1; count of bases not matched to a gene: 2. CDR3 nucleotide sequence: TGCGCCAGCAGACAGGGGTTTAACTATGGCTACACCTTC. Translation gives CASRQGFNYGYTF.

The CDR3 loop reads CASSQGGTVDPYGYTF. The CDR3, as DNA: TGTGCCAGTAGCCAGGGAGGGACGGTGGACCCTTATGGCTACACCTTC. V usage is TRBV19 and J usage is TRBJ1-2, with D possibly being TRBD1 (5 bases). Germline V gene data show CDR1 as LNHDA and CDR2 as SQIVND (reference sequence). Trimming left V 6 bases short and J 5 bases short, with 22 bases between. The CDR3 covers 16 residues. Together with reference TRBV19 and TRBJ1-2, the CDR3 gives the full variable domain: DGGITQSPKYLFRKEGQNVTLSCEQNLNHDAMYWYRQDPGQGLRLIYYSQIVNDFQKGDIAEGYSVSREKKESFPLTVTSAQKNPTAFYLCASSQGGTVDPYGYTFGSGTRLTVV.

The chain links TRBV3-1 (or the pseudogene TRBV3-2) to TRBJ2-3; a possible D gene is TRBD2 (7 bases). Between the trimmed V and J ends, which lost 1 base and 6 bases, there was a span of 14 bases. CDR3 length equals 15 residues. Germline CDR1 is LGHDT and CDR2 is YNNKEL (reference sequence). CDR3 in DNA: TGTGCCAGCAGCCAAGGCGGGGGCCGAGTGGATACGCAGTATTTT. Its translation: CASSQGGGRVDTQYF.

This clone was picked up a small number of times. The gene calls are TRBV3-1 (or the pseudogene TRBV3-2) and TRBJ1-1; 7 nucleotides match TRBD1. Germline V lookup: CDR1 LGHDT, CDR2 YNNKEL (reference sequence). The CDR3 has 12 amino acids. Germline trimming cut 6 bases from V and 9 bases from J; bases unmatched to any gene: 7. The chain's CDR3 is CASRNRQGQAFF. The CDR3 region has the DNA TGTGCCAGCAGAAATAGACAGGGCCAAGCTTTCTTT.

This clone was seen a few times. The CDR3 DNA is TGTGCCAGCGGGTGGGCGGGGCCTTACAATGAGCAGTTCTTC. Amino acid sequence: CASGWAGPYNEQFF. This rearrangement joins TRBV3-1 (or the pseudogene TRBV3-2) to TRBJ2-1; weak D call: TRBD2 (6 bases). CDR1 and CDR2 (germline): LGHDT, YNNKEL (reference sequence). CDR3 length equals 14 residues. Between the trimmed V and J ends, which lost 8 bases and 4 bases, there was a span of 15 bases.

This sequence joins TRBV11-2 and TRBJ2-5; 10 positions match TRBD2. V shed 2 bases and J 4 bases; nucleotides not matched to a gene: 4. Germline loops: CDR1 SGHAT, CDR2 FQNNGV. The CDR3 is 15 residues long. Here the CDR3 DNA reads TGTGCCAGCAGCTTATCTAGCGGGGGCGGAGAGACCCAGTACTTC. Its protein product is CASSLSSGGGETQYF.

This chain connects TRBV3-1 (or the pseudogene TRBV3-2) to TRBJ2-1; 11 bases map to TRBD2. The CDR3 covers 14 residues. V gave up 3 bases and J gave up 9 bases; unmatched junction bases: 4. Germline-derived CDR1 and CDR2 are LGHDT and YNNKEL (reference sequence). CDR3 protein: CASSQYSGGVEQFF. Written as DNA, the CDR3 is TGTGCCAGCAGCCAGTATAGCGGGGGGGTTGAGCAGTTCTTC.

DNA for the CDR3: TGTGCCTGGAGCCGAGGACAGGGGGCGGGACAGCCCCAGCATTTT. Translating it yields CAWSRGQGAGQPQHF. The rearrangement uses TRBV30 and TRBJ1-5, with 11 bases matching TRBD1. Germline assignment: CDR1 GTSNPN and CDR2 SVGIG (reference sequence). The V and J ends lost 3 bases and 7 bases, in that order; junction bases with no gene match: 8. The CDR3 length is 15 residues. Looking up the rest from reference TRBV30 and TRBJ1-5 gives the full variable domain: SQTIHQWPATLVQPVGSPLSLECTVEGTSNPNLYWYRQAAGRGLQLLFYSVGIGQISSEVPQNLSASRPQDRQFILSSKKLLLSDSGFYLCAWSRGQGAGQPQHFGDGTRLSIL.

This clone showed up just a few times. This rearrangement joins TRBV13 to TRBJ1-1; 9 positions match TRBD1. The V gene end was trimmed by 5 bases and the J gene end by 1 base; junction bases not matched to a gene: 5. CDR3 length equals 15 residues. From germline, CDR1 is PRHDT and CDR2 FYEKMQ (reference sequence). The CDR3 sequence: CASSPLTGGNTEAFF. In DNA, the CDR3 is TGTGCCAGCAGCCCCTTGACAGGGGGGAACACTGAAGCTTTCTTT.

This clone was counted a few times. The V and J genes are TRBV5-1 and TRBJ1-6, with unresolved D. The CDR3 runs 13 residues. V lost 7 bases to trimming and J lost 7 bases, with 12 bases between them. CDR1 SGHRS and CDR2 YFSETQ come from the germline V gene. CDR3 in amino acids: CASGRGSNSPLHF. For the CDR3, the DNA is TGCGCCAGCGGCCGGGGTTCAAATTCACCCCTCCACTTT.

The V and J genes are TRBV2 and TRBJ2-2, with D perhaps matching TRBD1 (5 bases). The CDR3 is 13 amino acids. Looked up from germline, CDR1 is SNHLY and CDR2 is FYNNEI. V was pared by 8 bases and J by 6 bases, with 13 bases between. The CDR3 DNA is TGTGCCAGCTGGAAGGGGTCCCCCGGGGAGCTGTTTTTT. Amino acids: CASWKGSPGELFF.

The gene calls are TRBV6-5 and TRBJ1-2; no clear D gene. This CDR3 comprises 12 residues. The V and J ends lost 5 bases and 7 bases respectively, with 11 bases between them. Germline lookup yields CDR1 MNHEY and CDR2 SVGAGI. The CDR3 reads CASSPGVSGYTF. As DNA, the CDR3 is TGTGCCAGCAGTCCCGGGGTTTCTGGCTACACCTTC.

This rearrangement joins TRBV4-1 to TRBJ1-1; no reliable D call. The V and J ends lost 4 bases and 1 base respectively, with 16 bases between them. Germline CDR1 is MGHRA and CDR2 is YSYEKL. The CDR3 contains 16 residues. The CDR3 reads CASSPLVAPGNTEAFF. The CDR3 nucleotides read TGCGCCAGCAGCCCTCTTGTGGCTCCGGGGAACACTGAAGCTTTCTTT.

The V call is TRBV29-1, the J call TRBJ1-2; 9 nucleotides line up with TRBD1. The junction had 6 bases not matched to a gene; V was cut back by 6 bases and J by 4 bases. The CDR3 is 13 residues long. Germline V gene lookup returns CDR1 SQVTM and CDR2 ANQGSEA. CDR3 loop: CSVAPGQGYGYTF. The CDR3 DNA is TGCAGCGTAGCACCGGGACAGGGCTATGGCTACACCTTC.

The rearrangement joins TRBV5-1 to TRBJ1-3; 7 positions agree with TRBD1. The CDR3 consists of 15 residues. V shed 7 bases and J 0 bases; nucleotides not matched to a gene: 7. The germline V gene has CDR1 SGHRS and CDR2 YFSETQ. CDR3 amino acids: CASGRGLPSGNTIYF. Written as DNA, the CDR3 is TGCGCCAGCGGAAGGGGGCTCCCCTCTGGAAACACCATATATTTT.

For the CDR3, the DNA is TGTGCCAGCAGCGATCCCGGGACAGGGTTACGTGATCAGCCCCAGCATTTT. Protein product: CASSDPGTGLRDQPQHF. This sequence joins TRBV5-8 and TRBJ1-5; 9 nucleotides agree with TRBD1. J was trimmed by 5 bases and V by 4 bases; bases with no gene match: 13. This CDR3 has 17 amino acids. In germline, CDR1 is SGHTS, CDR2 YDEGEE.

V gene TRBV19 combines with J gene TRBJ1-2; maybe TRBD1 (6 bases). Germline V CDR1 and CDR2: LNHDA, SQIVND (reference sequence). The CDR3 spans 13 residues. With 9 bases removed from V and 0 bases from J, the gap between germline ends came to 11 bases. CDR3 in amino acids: CASLRTANYGYTF. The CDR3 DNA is TGTGCCAGCCTCCGGACAGCTAACTATGGCTACACCTTC.

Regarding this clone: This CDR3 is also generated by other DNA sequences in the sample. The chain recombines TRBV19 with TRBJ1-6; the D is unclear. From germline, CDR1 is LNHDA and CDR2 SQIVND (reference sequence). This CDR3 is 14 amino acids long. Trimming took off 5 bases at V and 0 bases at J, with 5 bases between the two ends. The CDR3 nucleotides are TGTGCCAGTAGTCGGAGCTCCTATAATTCACCCCTCCACTTT. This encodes CASSRSSYNSPLHF.

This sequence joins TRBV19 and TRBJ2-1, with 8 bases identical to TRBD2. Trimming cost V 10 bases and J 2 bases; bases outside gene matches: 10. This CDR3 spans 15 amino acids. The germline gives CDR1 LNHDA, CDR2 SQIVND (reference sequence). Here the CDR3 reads CATKGPGLAYNEQFF. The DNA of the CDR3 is TGTGCCACTAAGGGACCGGGACTAGCCTACAATGAGCAGTTCTTC.

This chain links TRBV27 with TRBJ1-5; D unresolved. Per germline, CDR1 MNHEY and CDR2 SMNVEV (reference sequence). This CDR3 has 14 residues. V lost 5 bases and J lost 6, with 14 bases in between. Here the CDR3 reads CASSQVGPAQPQHF. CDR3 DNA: TGTGCCAGCAGTCAAGTGGGCCCCGCTCAGCCCCAGCATTTT.

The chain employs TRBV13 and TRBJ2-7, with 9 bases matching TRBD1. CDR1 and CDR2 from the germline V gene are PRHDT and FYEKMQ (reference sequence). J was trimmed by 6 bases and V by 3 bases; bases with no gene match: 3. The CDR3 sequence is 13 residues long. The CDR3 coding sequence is TGTGCCAGCAGCTTGGGACAGGGATTCGAGCAGTACTTC. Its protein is CASSLGQGFEQYF. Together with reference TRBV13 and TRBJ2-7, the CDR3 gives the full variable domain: AAGVIQSPRHLIKEKRETATLKCYPIPRHDTVYWYQQGPGQDPQFLISFYEKMQSDKGSIPDRFSAQQFSDYHSELNMSSLELGDSALYFCASSLGQGFEQYFGPGTRLTVT.

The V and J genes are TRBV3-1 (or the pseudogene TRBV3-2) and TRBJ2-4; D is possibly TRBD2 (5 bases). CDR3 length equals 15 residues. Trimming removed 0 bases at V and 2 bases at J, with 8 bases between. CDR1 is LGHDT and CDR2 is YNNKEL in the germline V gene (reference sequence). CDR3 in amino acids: CASSQDRRTKNIQYF. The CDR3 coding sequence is TGTGCCAGCAGCCAAGATAGGAGGACCAAAAACATTCAGTACTTC.

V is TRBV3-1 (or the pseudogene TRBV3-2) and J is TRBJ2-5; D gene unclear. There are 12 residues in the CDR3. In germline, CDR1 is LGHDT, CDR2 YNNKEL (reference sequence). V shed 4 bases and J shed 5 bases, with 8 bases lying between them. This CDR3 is CASSPQAETQYF. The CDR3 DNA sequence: TGTGCCAGCAGCCCCCAAGCGGAGACCCAGTACTTC.

CDR3 amino acids: CASSAILAGGRKAKNIQYF. The CDR3 nucleotides are TGTGCCAGCAGTGCTATACTAGCGGGGGGCCGAAAAGCCAAAAACATTCAGTACTTC. The chain uses TRBV6-1 and TRBJ2-4; 12 bases line up with TRBD2. The CDR3 contains 19 residues. Trimming took 4 bases from V and 0 from J; bases not matched to a gene: 10. Per the germline V gene, CDR1 is MNHNS and CDR2 is SASEGT.

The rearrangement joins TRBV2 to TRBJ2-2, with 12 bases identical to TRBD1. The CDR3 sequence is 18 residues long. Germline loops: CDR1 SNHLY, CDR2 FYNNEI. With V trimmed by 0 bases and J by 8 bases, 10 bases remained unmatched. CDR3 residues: CASSEARDRGPVVGELFF. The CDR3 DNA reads TGTGCCAGCAGTGAAGCAAGGGACAGGGGGCCCGTGGTTGGGGAGCTGTTTTTT.

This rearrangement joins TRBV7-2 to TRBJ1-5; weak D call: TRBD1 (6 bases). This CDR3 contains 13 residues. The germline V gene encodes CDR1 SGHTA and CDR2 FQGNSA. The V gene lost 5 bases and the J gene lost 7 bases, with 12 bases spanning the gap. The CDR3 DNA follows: TGTGCCAGCAGCCCCTTGACAGGACAGCCCCAGCATTTT. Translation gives CASSPLTGQPQHF.

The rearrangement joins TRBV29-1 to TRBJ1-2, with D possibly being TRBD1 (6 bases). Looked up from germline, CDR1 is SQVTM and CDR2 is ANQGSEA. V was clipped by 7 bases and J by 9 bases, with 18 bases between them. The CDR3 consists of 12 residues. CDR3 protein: CSAGPWGQSYTF. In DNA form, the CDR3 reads TGCAGCGCCGGGCCTTGGGGACAAAGCTACACCTTC.